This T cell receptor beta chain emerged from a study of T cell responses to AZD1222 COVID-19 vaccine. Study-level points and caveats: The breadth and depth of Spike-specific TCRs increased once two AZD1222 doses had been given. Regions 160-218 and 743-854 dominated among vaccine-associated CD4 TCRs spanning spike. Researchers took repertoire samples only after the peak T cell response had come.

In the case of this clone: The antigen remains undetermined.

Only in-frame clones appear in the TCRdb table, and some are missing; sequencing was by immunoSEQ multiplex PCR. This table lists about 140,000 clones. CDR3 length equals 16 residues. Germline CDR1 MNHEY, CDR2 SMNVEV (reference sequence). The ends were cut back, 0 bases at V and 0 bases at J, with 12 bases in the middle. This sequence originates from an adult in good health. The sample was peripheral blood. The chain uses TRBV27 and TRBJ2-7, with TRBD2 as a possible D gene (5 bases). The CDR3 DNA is TGTGCCAGCAGTTTATCCCTAGCAAGCAGCTCCTACGAGCAGTACTTC. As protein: CASSLSLASSSYEQYF.